What follows are 13 T cell receptor beta chains derived from one specimen sequenced in a study of liver allograft versus peripheral blood T cells. Study-wide background: Liver transplant recipients had T cell receptor repertoires compared between transplanted liver and peripheral blood.

TCRdb reprocessed the reads via MiXCR and lists one record per CDR3 protein. The sample records 6,500 to 10,000 distinct CDR3 sequences, 17% being singletons. Receptors originate from a human patient who had a liver transplant. Some T cells may be transferred from the graft donor.

In its sample, this clonotype ranks as medium-sized. The chain joins TRBV7-2 to TRBJ2-2; D may be TRBD1 or TRBD2 (5 bases each). Germline V gene sequence: CDR1 SGHTA, CDR2 FQGNSA. The CDR3 consists of 15 residues. The V gene lost 5 bases and the J gene lost 4 bases, with 14 bases spanning the gap. The CDR3 nucleotides read TGTGCCAGCAGCCCGGGACCTCTGGGCACCGGGGAGCTGTTTTTT. Translated: CASSPGPLGTGELFF.

The rearrangement links TRBV3-1 to TRBJ2-2; D remains ambiguous. Germline values: CDR1 LGHDT, CDR2 YNNKEL (reference sequence). This CDR3 region has 11 residues. The V gene lost 7 bases and the J gene lost 4 bases, with 4 bases spanning the gap. The chain's CDR3 is CASTRTGELFF. The CDR3 DNA is TGTGCCAGCACCCGCACCGGGGAGCTGTTTTTT.

This clonotype was counted only a few times. The chain couples TRBV20-1 to TRBJ2-1; 10 nucleotides match TRBD2. CDR1 and CDR2 (germline): DFQATT, SNEGSKA (reference sequence). V lost 0 bases, J lost 4 bases, and 9 bases stayed unmatched. The CDR3 loop spans 17 amino acids. The CDR3 DNA follows: TGCAGTGCTAGAGATCCCTCGAGCGGGAGGGGATACAATGAGCAGTTCTTC. It translates to CSARDPSSGRGYNEQFF.

In its sample, this clonotype ranks as medium-sized (0.01 to 0.1%). The chain links TRBV5-4 to TRBJ2-1, with D perhaps TRBD1 or TRBD2 (5 bases each). The ends were cut back, 0 bases at V and 6 bases at J, with 16 bases in the middle. CDR1 is SGHNT, CDR2 YYREEE, per germline (reference sequence). The CDR3 has 16 amino acids. Here the CDR3 DNA reads TGTGCCAGCAGCTTGGGGGGGAGCTATTTGGGCAATGAGCAGTTCTTC. It specifies CASSLGGSYLGNEQFF.

This clonotype is judged medium-sized. V and J are TRBV12-3 or TRBV12-4 and TRBJ1-4; 12 nucleotides align to TRBD1. The CDR3 consists of 15 residues. The V segment lost 1 base and the J segment 8 bases; nucleotides outside the gene matches: 2. CDR3 sequence (DNA): TGTGCCAGCAGTTTAGGGGACAGGGGGCAGGAAAAACTGTTTTTT. Translated: CASSLGDRGQEKLFF.

This clonotype rates as large. The rearrangement links TRBV6-5 to TRBJ1-3, with no clear D. V was shortened by 8 bases and J by 3 bases, with 11 bases between the two germline ends. The CDR3 is 13 residues long. Germline-derived CDR1 and CDR2 are MNHEY and SVGAGI. CDR3 coding DNA: TGTGCCAGCTGCCAAGCCCTTGGAAACACCATATATTTT. Translation gives CASCQALGNTIYF.

The table lists this clonotype with many counts. The chain employs TRBV20-1 and TRBJ1-5, with D possibly TRBD1 on 5 matching bases. This CDR3 spans 15 amino acids. Deletions cut 3 bases from V and 0 bases from J, with 12 bases between. CDR1 is DFQATT, CDR2 SNEGSKA, per germline (reference sequence). The CDR3 loop reads CSASAGPYSNQPQHF. The CDR3 DNA reads TGCAGTGCTAGTGCAGGGCCGTATAGCAATCAGCCCCAGCATTTT.

The chain recombines TRBV28 with TRBJ1-2; 10 nucleotides match TRBD1. This CDR3 contains 14 residues. V gave up 11 bases and J gave up 1 base; unmatched junction bases: 7. CDR1 is MDHEN and CDR2 is SYDVKM in the germline V gene. The CDR3 protein is CAPRDRGLNYGYTF. The CDR3 DNA is TGTGCCCCCCGGGACAGGGGCCTTAACTATGGCTACACCTTC.

This clonotype has just one count. One base away lies a much larger clone, so this may be a sequencing read error. The rearrangement links TRBV6-6 to TRBJ1-2; 7 bases are shared with TRBD1. Germline V gene sequence: CDR1 MNHNY, CDR2 SVGAGI (reference sequence). This CDR3 region has 17 residues. With V trimmed by 0 bases and J by 13 bases, 20 bases remained unmatched. In DNA, the CDR3 is TGTGCCAGCAGTTACTCGAACTTGGGGGGACAGAATCCCCTCTTCACCTTC. Amino acid sequence: CASSYSNLGGQNPLFTF.

This clonotype occurred many times. The chain joins TRBV27 to TRBJ1-1; D possibly corresponds to TRBD1 (5 bases). CDR1 MNHEY and CDR2 SMNVEV come from the germline V gene (reference sequence). CDR3 size: 15 residues. The V end lost 2 bases, the J end lost 2 bases, and 12 bases lay between the germline ends. The CDR3 bases are TGTGCCAGCAGTTTAAACCCAGGGCAAAACACTGAAGCTTTCTTT. Amino acids: CASSLNPGQNTEAFF.

This clonotype counts as medium-sized. The chain uses TRBV20-1 and TRBJ1-6; D call uncertain. The CDR3 contains 14 residues. Germline assignment: CDR1 DFQATT and CDR2 SNEGSKA (reference sequence). Trimming pared 1 base from V and 5 bases from J, leaving 9 bases between. CDR3 nucleotide sequence: TGCAGTGCTAGAGCTGGGCAAGATAATTCACCCCTCCACTTT. Residues: CSARAGQDNSPLHF.

In this sample, this clonotype is medium-sized. The CDR3 protein is CASSEAGPYEQYF. DNA for the CDR3: TGTGCCAGCAGTGAAGCCGGACCCTACGAGCAGTACTTC. This chain connects TRBV6-1 to TRBJ2-7; D gene ambiguous. Per the germline V gene, CDR1 is MNHNS and CDR2 is SASEGT. Deletions cut 0 bases from V and 2 bases from J, with 5 bases between. This CDR3 has 13 amino acids.

This chain joins TRBV12-3 or TRBV12-4 and TRBJ1-1, with 7 bases identical to TRBD1. This CDR3 has 14 residues. V was clipped by 5 bases and J by 3 bases; unmatched bases: 6. CDR3 nucleotide sequence: TGTGCCAGCAGTCCGTCAGGGGGTTACACTGAAGCTTTCTTT. It specifies CASSPSGGYTEAFF.